Given below is one T cell receptor beta chain in context. The clone's antigen remains unknown. Per-nucleotide qualities are absent, and no much larger clonotype sits a single base away. V and J lose 8 bases and 0 bases, and a span of 16 bases separates them. Per the germline V gene, MDHEN is the CDR1 and SYDVKM is the CDR2. The CDR3 spans 15 residues, from the cysteine through the phenylalanine. Of all the DNA, just the CDR3 is kept, 45 bases in frame from base 1. Library construction relied on the immunoSEQ multiplex PCR assay. A mixture of 60 forward primers for TCR Vbeta segments and 13 reverse primers for TCR Jbeta segments was used in the multiplex PCR. The CDR3 region of rearranged TCR beta genes was amplified from genomic DNA with a multiplex PCR assay. The Illumina HiSeq System was used to sequence the amplified TCR beta libraries as 87-base-pair reads. The authors processed their data as follows. A later analysis tallied around 82 million unique TCR beta chains across the 666 repertoires, and around 9.9 million of those chains were shared by two or more donors. A nearest-neighbor algorithm error-corrected the raw reads and collapsed the reads into unique sequences, merging closely related sequences to remove PCR and sequencing errors. Alignment of CDR3 sequences to IMGT reference sequences was used to assign V, D and J gene segments. For a sequence to be retained, a match of at least six nucleotides was required to both a V gene segment and a J gene segment. Rearrangements were called productive when the CDR3 lacked stop codons and stayed in frame with V and J; all others were non-productive. Following IMGT convention, CDR3 was defined as the stretch from the second conserved V-encoded cysteine to the conserved J-encoded phenylalanine. The earlier analysis of 500 to 750 of the donors excluded any sequence lacking an unambiguous match to a single V gene segment. In an earlier analysis of approximately 590 of the donors, a V segment was called functional when productive rearrangements were above 56.7%, and segregating when the standard deviation between donors exceeded 5%. A statistical classification framework was built to diagnose cytomegalovirus status from the catalog of TCR beta chain sequences. In a later analysis, V and J genes were assigned by comparing TCR nucleotide sequences against IMGT/GENE-DB human TR gene sequences. Using the TCRdist pipeline, a later analysis assigned CDR3 sequences along with most-parsimonious VDJ recombination scenarios. In a later analysis, each TCR beta chain was defined by its CDR3 amino acid sequence together with its V-gene family, and reads without a unique V-gene family were excluded. To address suspected cross-contamination and a sequencing artifact, a later analysis removed under 600 highly shared, low-generation-probability nucleotide sequences. A later analysis calculated a clonal expansion index for each public chain from normalized within-repertoire ranks of inferred template counts. Generation probabilities in a later analysis came from a VDJ recombination model fitted to out-of-frame rearrangements, and those results were checked against IGoR. Hypergeometric tests were used in a later analysis to score TCR-TCR, TCR-HLA and TCR-CMV co-occurrence, with a repertoire-size bias correction applied to the TCR pairs. To estimate false discovery rates, a later analysis permuted the HLA or CMV assignments 20 times. In a later analysis, co-occurring TCRs were grouped with DBSCAN, and TCRdist sequence similarity was added when clustering was performed within HLA-allele-positive subsets. For co-occurrence clustering, repertoires with fewer than 30,000 or more than 120,000 public chains were excluded, along with a handful of repertoires with anomalous nucleotide sharing. Sourced from immuneACCESS, this table was stored by TCRdb with only in-frame sequences that have V and J called. A share of the clones is absent; for the studies checked, an unresolved V gene accounts for under half, and the remainder has no known explanation. V, J and clone size derive from that table, while D and trimming were established from the DNA sequence. The sample table records some 76,000 clones; roughly two thirds of these occur just once. Of the sample, roughly 4.4% falls within the top ten clones.

This sample is part of a study of cytomegalovirus exposure and HLA in healthy donors (dated by TCRdb to the late 2010s). Looking at the study overall: An earlier analysis of some 550 of the donors reported 276 Gb of sequence data and more than 90 million unique TCR beta sequences from around 200 million T cells. Roughly 300 gigabases of sequencing data and tens of millions of unique TCR sequences were included in an early release covering roughly 600 HLA-typed donors. Of the roughly 400 genotyped donors, 65% to 90% fell in the genetic ancestry cluster associated with self-reported Caucasian donors. The study aimed to test whether signatures of past pathogen exposure could be identified by cataloging public T cell receptors. The study used immunosequencing to profile the T cell repertoires of more than 650 subjects and linked those repertoires to cytomegalovirus serostatus. A separate validation cohort of about 110 different subjects was used in addition to the 666-subject first cohort. To predict cytomegalovirus infection status, the study brought together high-throughput TCR immunosequencing, statistical association of individual TCRs with disease status, and machine learning. A later analysis re-examined previously published TCR beta repertoires from 600 to 700 donors and added high-resolution HLA genotyping to investigate patterns of TCR occurrence. The later analysis used no new phenotypic data to find candidate immune exposures, relying instead on TCR beta sequences and their occurrence across donors. In an earlier analysis of more than 550 of the donors, high-throughput TCR beta sequencing was used to judge whether each TCR beta V gene segment behaved as functional or pseudogenic. Donor age, sex, ethnicity and CMV serostatus were compiled together with the repertoire data. Genome-wide SNP genotypes for about three fifths of the 666 donors were used in a later genetic analysis, which treated that subset as a discovery cohort. Every discovery cohort repertoire had been produced on one sequencing platform. Both class I and class II loci were covered by HLA typing, at four-digit resolution. The number of typed donors differed by locus: roughly 629-640 for A, B, C, DRB1 and DQB1; some 500 for DQA1; about 600 for DPA1; and some 430 for DPB1. About five DR-DQ haplotypes were handled as single units for association and clustering, since linkage in the cohort was strong. Across about 370 genotyped donors of the cohort, an average of about 200,000 unique TCR beta nucleotide sequences per donor were sequenced, and approximately 17% of those sequences were non-productive.

The cohort was made up of about 610 healthy bone marrow donors. At the time of sampling, every cohort member was nominally healthy, though immune exposures that went unrecorded were likely present. The donor was CMV seropositive and belonged to the group of 250 to 350 seropositive cohort members. Each donor provided a peripheral blood sample, and peripheral blood mononuclear cells were used for TCR beta sequencing. The Qiagen DNeasy Blood Extraction Kit was used to extract genomic DNA from the blood cell samples. Points the paper makes about the study in general: This cohort had only TCR beta chains sequenced, and the lack of alpha or paired-chain data limited which features could be detected. When HLA alleles, especially DR and DQ, strongly co-occurred, attributing TCR associations to individual alleles was difficult. For the cohort, immune exposure information was limited to CMV serostatus. In an earlier analysis of approximately 590 of the donors, most TCR beta V segments were observed in productive rearrangements about 87% or about 30% of the time, broadly matching IMGT annotations. The presence/absence analyses assumed that sequencing depth was roughly uniform across donors, and that assumption may not be true. The study gave a list of some 150 TCR beta chains associated with cytomegalovirus. Because counts were too low, approximately 15 rarely observed V segments, including chromosome 9 orphons, were excluded from the earlier analysis of under 650 of the donors. Correlated functional status among segregating V segments might reflect linkage disequilibrium, but an unknown experimental factor could not be ruled out. Because HLA typing was unavailable for some donors at each locus, only the typed subset was used in association tests. Most TCR sequences were seen in very few donors, while some public TCRs were found in many individuals. The classifier was reported to diagnose cytomegalovirus status with high specificity and sensitivity in both the original and validation cohorts. A later analysis reported that several top co-occurrence clusters appeared linked to parvovirus B19, influenza, CMV and Epstein-Barr virus. A later analysis found that TCR association rates varied across HLA loci, with DRB1 alleles showing the most associated TCRs and HLA-C alleles the fewest. An association between a missense DCLRE1C variant and V-gene and J-gene trimming of TCR beta chains was found in a later genetic analysis and replicated in an independent cohort. It was suggested by the authors that the approach could potentially be generalized to other disease states and immunological phenotypes. At a false discovery rate of 0.05, a later analysis linked 15,000 to 20,000 TCR beta sequences to specific HLA alleles. Compared with the 666-donor mean, donors in an Asian-associated ancestry cluster had fewer N-insertions in productive TCRs, according to a later genetic analysis. Most CMV-associated TCR beta chains appeared to be HLA-restricted in a later analysis, and the HLA associations seemed to be driven largely by CMV exposure. A further reported finding was that TCR beta sequences accurately predicted the HLA-A and HLA-B alleles for most subjects in the first cohort. Some IMGT-functional V segments, including TRBV6-2 and TRBV6-3, could not be told apart with the 87-base-pair reads, so those segments were excluded. A group of highly shared sequence variants was considered likely to be a technical artifact of the sequencing pipeline. Three of the identified cytomegalovirus-associated TCR beta chains were confirmed in vitro to be specific for cytomegalovirus antigens. Compared with equally common non-associated chains, HLA-associated TCR beta chains in a later analysis were more clonally expanded and had lower generation probabilities.

The sequence is built from TRBV28 and TRBJ1-2; TRBD1 is a weak D gene call, 5 bases matching. Sequenced input: PBMCs. The source is a man in his sixties in good health and CMV-seropositive. The CDR3 loop reads CASFNATGANYGYTF. The bases read TGTGCCAGCTTTAACGCAACAGGAGCTAACTATGGCTACACCTTC.